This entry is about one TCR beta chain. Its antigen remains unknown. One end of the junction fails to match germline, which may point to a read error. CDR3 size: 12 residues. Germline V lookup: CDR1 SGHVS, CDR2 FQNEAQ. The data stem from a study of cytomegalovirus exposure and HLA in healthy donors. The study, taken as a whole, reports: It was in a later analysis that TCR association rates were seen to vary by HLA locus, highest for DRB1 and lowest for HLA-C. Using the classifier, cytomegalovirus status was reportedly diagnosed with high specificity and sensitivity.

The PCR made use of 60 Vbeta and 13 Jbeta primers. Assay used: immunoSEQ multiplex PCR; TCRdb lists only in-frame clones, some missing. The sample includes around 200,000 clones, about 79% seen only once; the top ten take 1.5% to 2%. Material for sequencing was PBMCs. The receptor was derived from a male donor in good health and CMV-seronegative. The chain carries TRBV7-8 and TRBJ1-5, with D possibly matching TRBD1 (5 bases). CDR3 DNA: TGTGCCAGCAGCTCGACAGTTCAGCCCCGGCATTTT. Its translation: CASSSTVQPRHF.